A selection of T cell receptor beta chains follows, all from one sample in a study of PD-1 blockade in mismatch repair-deficient tumors. TCRdb's table, derived via immunoSEQ multiplex PCR, lists solely in-frame clones and lacks some. The table records approximately 130,000 clones, approximately 86% of them present only once. The sample in question was peripheral blood, obtained 44 weeks after starting pembrolizumab. All receptors derive from an adult with mismatch repair-deficient cancer. The CDR3 runs from the conserved cysteine through the conserved F or W. D genes are given only for firm matches. Clone size, where shown, is once, few, many, or a class for clones that have expanded.

clone_size	v_call	j_call	d_call	cdr3_aa	cdr3_nt
few	TRBV10-1	TRBJ2-7	-	CASSDPGTSTYEQYF	TGCGCCAGCAGTGACCCAGGGACATCAACCTACGAGCAGTACTTC
few	TRBV29-1	TRBJ2-7	-	CSVRTGEQYF	TGCAGCGTTAGGACTGGCGAGCAGTACTTC
-	TRBV4-3	TRBJ2-7	-	CASSQDSLGDRSSYEQYF	TGCGCCAGCAGCCAAGATTCCCTCGGTGACAGGAGCTCCTACGAGCAGTACTTC
-	TRBV2	TRBJ2-1	-	CASRGGRGSYNEQFF	TGTGCCAGCAGGGGAGGGAGGGGGTCCTACAATGAGCAGTTCTTC
-	TRBV5-5	TRBJ2-2	-	CASSFTTSPAGELFF	TGTGCCAGCAGCTTTACGACTAGTCCAGCCGGGGAGCTGTTTTTT
-	TRBV13	TRBJ2-1	TRBD1	CASSPTGTGIYNEQFF	TGTGCCAGCAGCCCGACCGGGACAGGGATCTACAATGAGCAGTTCTTC
-	TRBV7-3	TRBJ2-4	-	CASSLGAGSGQKNIQYF	TGTGCCAGCAGCTTAGGGGCCGGTTCGGGACAAAAAAACATTCAGTACTTC
-	TRBV5-4	TRBJ1-3	-	CASSLSDSGNTIYF	TGTGCCAGCAGCTTGTCAGACTCTGGAAACACCATATATTTT
-	TRBV6-5	TRBJ2-2	-	CASRRGLFAGELFF	TGTGCCAGCAGGAGGGGTCTGTTCGCCGGGGAGCTGTTTTTT
-	TRBV27	TRBJ2-3	TRBD1	CASSLDPPGQTTVSSTDTQYF	TGTGCCAGCAGTCTCGACCCCCCGGGACAGACGACTGTATCTAGCACAGATACGCAGTATTTT